This entry is about one T cell receptor (beta chain). As yet, its antigen is unknown. This record belongs to a study of cytomegalovirus exposure and HLA in healthy donors. General study points: The classifier reportedly diagnosed cytomegalovirus status with high sensitivity and specificity. It was found in a later analysis that first-cohort TCR clusters tended to co-occur in the 100 to 150 validation repertoires. Investigators reported around 150 TCR beta chains as tied to cytomegalovirus.

Using immunoSEQ multiplex PCR, the repertoire was profiled, and TCRdb retains in-frame clones only, with some absent. Among about 160,000 clones listed, less than 90% were seen once. Separation from the 666-subject first cohort characterized the approximately 130-subject validation cohort, to which the donors belonged. This clonotype was obtained from a woman aged 25 to 39 in good health and CMV-seronegative. Sequenced sample: PBMCs.

CDR3 in amino acids: CASSVTTSGGQETQYF. As DNA, the CDR3 is TGTGCCAGCAGCGTAACGACTAGCGGGGGACAAGAGACCCAGTACTTC. The V and J genes are TRBV7-2 and TRBJ2-5, with 12 bases matching TRBD2. This CDR3 has 16 residues. Germline loops: CDR1 SGHTA, CDR2 FQGNSA. Trimming at V came to 5 bases and at J to 2 bases, leaving 6 bases not matched to a gene.